The next 28 T cell receptor beta chains were all read from a single sample in a study of blood T cells in healthy people across ages. Alongside a J-beta primer mix, a sample-barcoded 5' primer served in a second PCR lasting about 7 to 11 cycles. TCRdb redid the calling of the 5' RACE reads with MiXCR, one entry per CDR3 protein. The sample gives 850,000 to 1,100,000 distinct CDR3 sequences, approximately 38% of which show up once; about an eighth is in the top ten. The specimen was blood. These receptors were obtained from a young man in good health.

The chain uses TRBV20-1 and TRBJ2-7; D is uncertain. The J call may be faulty, since TRBJ2-5 better matches the DNA end. There are 16 residues in the CDR3. The germline gives CDR1 DFQATT, CDR2 SNEGSKA (reference sequence). Written as DNA, the CDR3 is TGCAGTGCTAGAGGGCCTTCGTTGGGAACGGAGGAGACCCAGTACTTC. Protein sequence: CSARGPSLGTEETQYF.

In this sample, this clonotype turned up many times. The chain couples TRBV25-1 to TRBJ1-2; TRBD1 might be the D (6 bases). This CDR3 is 14 amino acids long. V was cut by 4 bases and J by 2 bases, with 11 bases left in between. The germline CDR1 and CDR2 sequences are MGHDK and SYGVNS. The CDR3 nucleotides read TGTGCCAGCAGTGGACCACAGGGAAACTATGGCTACACCTTC. Its translation is CASSGPQGNYGYTF.

This clonotype was seen a few times. DNA of the CDR3: TGCAGTGCTAGAGATTTAGCGGGGCGGGAGACCCAGTACTTC. This translates into CSARDLAGRETQYF. The chain uses TRBV20-1 and TRBJ2-5; 8 bases match TRBD2. Germline CDR1 reads DFQATT; CDR2 reads SNEGSKA (reference sequence). The CDR3 sequence is 14 residues long. The V and J ends lost 0 bases and 5 bases, in that order; junction bases with no gene match: 5.

Worth noting for this clonotype: This may be a read error, as it is one base from a much larger clone. This chain joins TRBV10-3 and TRBJ2-7; no definite D call. Trimming removed 0 bases at V and 7 bases at J, with 22 bases between. From germline, CDR1 is ENHRY and CDR2 SYGVKD. The CDR3 runs to 17 residues. The CDR3 is CAISESIRDPAYNEQYF. As DNA, the CDR3 is TGTGCCATCAGTGAGTCGATTCGAGACCCAGCCTACAATGAGCAGTACTTC.

The chain links TRBV14 to TRBJ1-5; a possible D gene is TRBD1 (5 bases). V was cut by 0 bases and J by 0 bases, with 18 bases left in between. CDR1 is SGHDN and CDR2 is FVKESK in the germline V gene. This CDR3 has 19 amino acids. CDR3 nucleotides: TGTGCCAGCAGCCAAGATTGGACACCCCTGGCCTATAGCAATCAGCCCCAGCATTTT. Protein sequence: CASSQDWTPLAYSNQPQHF. Variable domain in full (rest from reference TRBV14 and TRBJ1-5): EAGVTQFPSHSVIEKGQTVTLRCDPISGHDNLYWYRRVMGKEIKFLLHFVKESKQDESGMPNNRFLAERTGGTYSTLKVQPAELEDSGVYFCASSQDWTPLAYSNQPQHFGDGTRLSIL.

Notes on this clonotype: Mismatch with germline at one junction end may stem from a read error. This chain joins TRBV4-3 and TRBJ1-2; D may be TRBD1 (6 bases). Germline-derived CDR1 and CDR2 are LGHNA and YSLEER. The CDR3 has 15 amino acids. In nucleotides, the CDR3 is TGCGCCGGCAGCTTGAATCGGGGGGGCGGCTATGGCTACACCTTC. Translating gives CAGSLNRGGGYGYTF.

Only a few counts were recorded for this clonotype. This sequence joins TRBV10-3 and TRBJ1-1; D ambiguous. The V end lost 7 bases, the J end lost 0 bases, and 9 bases lay between the germline ends. The germline V gene has CDR1 ENHRY and CDR2 SYGVKD. The length of the CDR3 is 13 residues. The CDR3 loop is CAITVGLNTEAFF. For the CDR3, the DNA is TGTGCCATCACCGTGGGGTTGAACACTGAAGCTTTCTTT.

This clonotype turned up a few times. J is TRBJ2-3 and V is TRBV12-3 or TRBV12-4; TRBD2 might be the D (5 bases). The V and J ends lost 8 bases and 7 bases respectively, with 16 bases between them. The CDR3 loop spans 13 amino acids. CDR3 coding DNA: TGTGCCAGCTGTGACGGGAAGTTGAATACGCAGTATTTT. This gives the protein CASCDGKLNTQYF.

The chain uses TRBV4-1 and TRBJ1-1; possible D gene TRBD1, 6 bases. The germline gives CDR1 MGHRA, CDR2 YSYEKL. This CDR3 has 18 residues. V gave up 1 base and J gave up 0 bases, with 18 bases separating them. The CDR3, as DNA: TGCGCCAGCAGCCAAGCGGGAGTTGGACAGTCCCTGAACACTGAAGCTTTCTTT. This codes for CASSQAGVGQSLNTEAFF.

The chain joins TRBV4-2 to TRBJ2-5, with 8 bases that match TRBD2. The trim removed 2 bases at V and 5 bases at J, leaving 10 bases unmatched. This CDR3 has 16 amino acids. Germline V gives CDR1 LGHNA, CDR2 YNFKEQ. CDR3 in amino acids: CASSQSGTRREETQYF. Written as DNA, the CDR3 is TGTGCCAGCAGCCAATCCGGGACTAGGAGGGAGGAGACCCAGTACTTC.

Note on this clonotype: This may be a read error: a much more frequent sequence differs by one nucleotide. The gene calls are TRBV12-3 or TRBV12-4 and TRBJ2-1; D gene uncertain. CDR3 length equals 14 residues. Between the trimmed V and J ends, which lost 10 bases and 0 bases, there was a span of 13 bases. In nucleotides, the CDR3 is TGTGCCACCTACCTGCCGAGCTCCTACAATGAGCAGTTCTTC. It specifies CATYLPSSYNEQFF.

The chain uses TRBV20-1 and TRBJ2-5; no firm D call. The better agreement between TRBJ2-7 and the DNA end casts doubt on the J call. Germline V gives CDR1 DFQATT, CDR2 SNEGSKA (reference sequence). CDR3 length equals 13 residues. CDR3 sequence: CSARDTYSYEQYF. The DNA for the CDR3 is TGCAGTGCTAGAGACACCTACTCCTACGAGCAGTACTTC.

The chain joins TRBV20-1 to TRBJ1-2, with 8 bases fitting TRBD1. The length of the CDR3 is 13 residues. CDR1 and CDR2 from the germline V gene are DFQATT and SNEGSKA (reference sequence). V was pared by 4 bases and J by 1 base, with 2 bases of the junction left unmatched. The CDR3 reads CSAIGQGNYGYTF. The CDR3 bases are TGCAGTGCTATTGGACAGGGTAACTATGGCTACACCTTC.

The sample holds a few counts of this clonotype. The rearrangement links TRBV3-1 to TRBJ2-3; weak D call: TRBD2 (6 bases). V lost 0 bases and J lost 6, with 10 bases in between. Germline values: CDR1 LGHDT, CDR2 YNNKEL (reference sequence). CDR3 length equals 14 residues. CDR3 sequence reads: CASSQELREDTQYF. The CDR3 coding sequence is TGTGCCAGCAGCCAAGAATTACGGGAGGATACGCAGTATTTT.

This clonotype was observed once. The chain combines TRBV3-1 with TRBJ1-5; D gene unclear. The CDR3 runs 14 residues. Germline V gene lookup returns CDR1 LGHDT and CDR2 YNNKEL (reference sequence). Trimming pared 2 bases from V and 1 base from J, leaving 6 bases between. The DNA of the CDR3 is TGTGCCAGCAGCCAACTGGGAAGCAATCAGCCCCAGCATTTT. This sequence encodes CASSQLGSNQPQHF. Full variable domain (rest looked up from reference TRBV3-1 and TRBJ1-5): DTAVSQTPKYLVTQMGNDKSIKCEQNLGHDTMYWYKQDSKKFLKIMFSYNNKELIINETVPNRFSPKSPDKAHLNLHINSLELGDSAVYFCASSQLGSNQPQHFGDGTRLSIL.

This clonotype was detected only a few times. The rearrangement joins TRBV7-2 to TRBJ2-7, with 7 bases aligning to TRBD1. V trimming: 5 bases; J trimming: 0 bases; junction bases outside the gene matches: 16. The CDR3 is 18 residues long. Germline V gene sequence: CDR1 SGHTA, CDR2 FQGNSA. CDR3 region: CASSQPIMTGTDSYEQYF. DNA of the CDR3: TGTGCCAGCAGCCAACCCATCATGACCGGGACAGACTCCTACGAGCAGTACTTC.

The V call is TRBV20-1, the J call TRBJ2-7; tentative D call: TRBD2 (5 bases). In germline, CDR1 is DFQATT, CDR2 SNEGSKA (reference sequence). Trimming cost V 1 base and J 2 bases, with 12 bases left between them. The CDR3 sequence is 14 residues long. CDR3: CSARVRGTAYEQYF. CDR3 nucleotides: TGCAGTGCTAGAGTACGGGGAACCGCCTACGAGCAGTACTTC.

The chain recombines TRBV4-3 with TRBJ2-7, with no clear D. Trimming removed 0 bases at V and 11 bases at J, with 8 bases between. This CDR3 contains 11 residues. Per germline, CDR1 LGHNA and CDR2 YSLEER. For the CDR3, the DNA is TGCGCCAGCAGCCAAGACGGAATCAAGTACTTC. Translation: CASSQDGIKYF.

Comment on this clonotype: This sequence may be a read error, since a much larger clone differs from it by one base. V gene TRBV6-5 combines with J gene TRBJ2-1; 8 nucleotides align to TRBD2. CDR1 and CDR2 from the germline V gene are MNHEY and SVGAGI. The CDR3 has 12 residues. CDR3 sequence (DNA): TGTGCCAGCAGTCCCGGGGGGGATGAGCGGTTCTTC. Translating it yields CASSPGGDERFF.

The chain employs TRBV20-1 and TRBJ1-2; D not certain. V lost 3 bases and J lost 12, with 20 bases in between. There are 13 residues in the CDR3. CDR1 is DFQATT and CDR2 is SNEGSKA in the germline V gene (reference sequence). The DNA of the CDR3 is TGCAGTGCTAGTGTCGGTGGGGAGGGATTAGACACCTTC. This gives the protein CSASVGGEGLDTF.

This sequence joins TRBV27 and TRBJ2-2; no reliable D call. Germline CDR1 and CDR2: MNHEY and SMNVEV (reference sequence). Trimming stripped 5 bases from V and 7 bases from J, with 8 bases between. This CDR3 contains 12 residues. This chain's CDR3 is CASSTPGGELFF. CDR3 coding DNA: TGTGCCAGCAGTACTCCGGGCGGGGAGCTGTTTTTT.

The rearrangement joins TRBV7-2 to TRBJ2-1; a possible D gene is TRBD2 (5 bases). Germline V gene sequence: CDR1 SGHTA, CDR2 FQGNSA. With 2 bases removed from V and 8 bases from J, the gap between germline ends came to 13 bases. The CDR3 is made up of 14 amino acids. The CDR3 nucleotides read TGTGCCAGCAGCTTACCGGAGGAAGTGTATGAGCAGTTCTTC. Its protein is CASSLPEEVYEQFF.

This clonotype was counted between two and nine times. V is TRBV12-3 or TRBV12-4 and J is TRBJ2-7, with 7 nucleotides matching TRBD1. The V gene end was trimmed by 6 bases and the J gene end by 0 bases; junction bases not matched to a gene: 8. This CDR3 has 15 residues. CDR3 in DNA: TGTGCCAGCAGCCTTTCCGGGACAGCCTCCTACGAGCAGTACTTC. Encoded protein: CASSLSGTASYEQYF.

The chain recombines TRBV20-1 with TRBJ1-2; D is undetermined. Germline lookup yields CDR1 DFQATT and CDR2 SNEGSKA (reference sequence). CDR3 length: 15 amino acids. Trimming shortened V by 5 bases and J by 4 bases, and 20 bases separated the two germline ends. The CDR3 sequence is CSAGARGRAPYGYTF. The CDR3 DNA is TGCAGTGCTGGAGCTCGAGGCAGAGCCCCCTATGGCTACACCTTC.

For this clonotype: This may stem from a read error, because a much larger clone lies one nucleotide away. The rearrangement uses TRBV27 and TRBJ2-1; the D gene could be TRBD1 or TRBD2 (5 bases each). Germline values: CDR1 MNHEY, CDR2 SMNVEV (reference sequence). CDR3 length: 15 residues. The DNA for the CDR3 is TGTGCCAGCACCGGGGACGCAAACGTCAACAAGGAGCAGTTCTTC. Residues: CASTGDANVNKEQFF.

The V and J genes are TRBV2 and TRBJ2-7; no firm D call. V gave up 7 bases and J gave up 7 bases, with 17 bases separating them. CDR1 is SNHLY, CDR2 FYNNEI, per germline. This CDR3 is built from 13 residues. This chain's CDR3 is CASNGWARDEQYF. The CDR3 DNA follows: TGTGCCAGCAACGGGTGGGCTCGCGATGAGCAGTACTTC.

V usage is TRBV6-5 and J usage is TRBJ1-2, with no clear D. V gave up 6 bases and J gave up 3 bases, with 11 bases separating them. CDR1 is MNHEY and CDR2 is SVGAGI in the germline V gene. The CDR3 is 13 residues long. CDR3 bases: TGTGCCAGCAGCGAAGTGATGGACTATGGCTACACCTTC. It is translated as CASSEVMDYGYTF.

In the case of this clonotype: Germline is not matched at one junction end, which may reflect a read error. The V gene is TRBV14, the J gene TRBJ1-6, with a tentative D call TRBD1 (6 bases). The CDR3 loop spans 15 amino acids. Per the germline V gene, CDR1 is SGHDN and CDR2 is FVKESK. The CDR3 DNA reads as TGTGTCAGCAGCTCCACCGGGACAACCAATTCACCCCTCCACTTT. As protein: CVSSSTGTTNSPLHF.